These T cell receptor beta chains were read from a single sample in a study of tumor-infiltrating lymphocytes in primary liver carcinoma. TCRdb re-called the multiplex PCR reads with MiXCR, one entry per CDR3 protein. The sample includes fewer than 350,000 distinct CDR3 sequences, about 62% of them seen just once. Source material: peripheral blood. Receptors originate from a man aged 35 to 55 with primary liver carcinoma and hepatitis B virus infection. CDR3s leave out the opening cysteine and the closing phenylalanine or tryptophan. The order of the fields is V gene, CDR3 protein.

TRBV6-1 ASSPRTGLVEEY
TRBV28 ASSLSLSRANEKLF
TRBV5-4 ASSLGRLGGQETQY
TRBV5-5 ASSPRNEQY
TRBV5-1 ASSLYQGQEETQY
TRBV6-1 ASSPNLFSSGITDTQY
TRBV28 ASSLSGTSLLSGNTIY
TRBV6-5 ASSYRALHAGANVLT
TRBV6-1 ASTSNRALSSYEQN
TRBV6-1 ASKQRLAEYNEQF
TRBV11-1 ASSPQQPQDTQY
TRBV29-1 SVGDRGTESTEAF
TRBV5-1 ASSLFQAGRPRRETQY
TRBV24-1 ATSDRDRGTDTQY
TRBV11-2 ASTIELRRADTQY
TRBV4-1 ASSQYRDTRQETQY
TRBV24-1 ATSDSRTGAYT
TRBV10-2 ASSESQRASYEQY
TRBV7-9 TSSLGGNGQPQH
TRBV7-9 ASSPGLAGGWTEQF
TRBV5-1 ASSTGLINYGYT
TRBV29-1 SVVGGGTANTEAF
TRBV28 AGSTGRGRPQF
TRBV6-2/TRBV6-3 ASSSGTGFPDTQY
TRBV6-6 ASSYASAGGANYGYT
TRBV5-4 ASSERMSSYNEQF
TRBV5-1 ASSTGTSGSSYNEQF
TRBV11-2 ASSPIARGTGETQY